This T cell receptor (beta chain) was identified during a study of radiotherapy plus CTLA-4 blockade in lung cancer. General study findings and limits: Clones derived from tumor TCRs expanded in blood after radiotherapy plus ipilimumab.

The CDR3 covers 11 residues. Trimming cost V 7 bases and J 0 bases, with 3 bases left between them. Germline lookup yields CDR1 LNHDA and CDR2 SQIVND (reference sequence). This clone was counted a single time. What it recognizes is unknown. Repertoires were generated with immunoSEQ multiplex PCR, while TCRdb's copy carries only in-frame clones and drops some. The table includes under 100,000 clones, about 80% detected once. The rearrangement uses TRBV19 and TRBJ1-2; D not certain. Source: peripheral blood, taken from a patient treated with radiotherapy plus ipilimumab. The clonotype originates from a human donor with non-small cell lung cancer that progressed on radiotherapy plus ipilimumab. CDR3 sequence: CASTANYGYTF. The DNA of the CDR3 is TGTGCCAGTACCGCTAACTATGGCTACACCTTC.